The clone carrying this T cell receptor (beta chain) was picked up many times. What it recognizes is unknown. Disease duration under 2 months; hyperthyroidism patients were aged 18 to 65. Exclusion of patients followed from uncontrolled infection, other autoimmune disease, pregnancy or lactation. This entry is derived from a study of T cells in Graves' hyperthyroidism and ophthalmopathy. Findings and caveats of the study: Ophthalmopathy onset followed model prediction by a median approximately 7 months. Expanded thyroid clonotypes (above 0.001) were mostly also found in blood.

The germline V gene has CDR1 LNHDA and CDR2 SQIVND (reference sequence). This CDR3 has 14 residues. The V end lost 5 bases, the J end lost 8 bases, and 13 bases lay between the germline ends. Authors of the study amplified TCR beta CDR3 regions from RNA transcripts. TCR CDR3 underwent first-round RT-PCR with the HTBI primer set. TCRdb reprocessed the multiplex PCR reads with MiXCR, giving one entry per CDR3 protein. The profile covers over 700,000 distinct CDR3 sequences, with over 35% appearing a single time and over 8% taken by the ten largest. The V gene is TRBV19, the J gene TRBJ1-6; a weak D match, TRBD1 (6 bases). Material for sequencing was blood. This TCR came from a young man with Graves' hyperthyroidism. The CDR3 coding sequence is TGTGCCAGTAGTCCCGGGACAATGGATTCACCCCTCCACTTT. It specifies CASSPGTMDSPLHF.